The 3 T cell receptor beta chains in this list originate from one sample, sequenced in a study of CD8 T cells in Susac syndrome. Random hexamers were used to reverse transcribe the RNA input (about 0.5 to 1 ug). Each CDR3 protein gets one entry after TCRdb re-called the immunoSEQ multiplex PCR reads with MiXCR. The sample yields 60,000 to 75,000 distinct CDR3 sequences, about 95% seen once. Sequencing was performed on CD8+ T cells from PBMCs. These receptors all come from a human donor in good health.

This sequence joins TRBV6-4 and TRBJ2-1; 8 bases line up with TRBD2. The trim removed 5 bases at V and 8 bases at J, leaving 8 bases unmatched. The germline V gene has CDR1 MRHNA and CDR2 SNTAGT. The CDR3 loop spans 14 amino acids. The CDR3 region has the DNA TGTGCCAGCAGTTCCGGACTAGCTAGGCATGAGCAGTTCTTC. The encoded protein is CASSSGLARHEQFF.

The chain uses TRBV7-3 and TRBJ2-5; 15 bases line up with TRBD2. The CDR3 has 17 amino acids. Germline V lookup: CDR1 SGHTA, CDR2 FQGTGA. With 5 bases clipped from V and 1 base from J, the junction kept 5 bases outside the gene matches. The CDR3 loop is CASSPGLAGGAQETQYF. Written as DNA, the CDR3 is TGTGCCAGCAGCCCCGGACTAGCGGGGGGGGCCCAAGAGACCCAGTACTTC.

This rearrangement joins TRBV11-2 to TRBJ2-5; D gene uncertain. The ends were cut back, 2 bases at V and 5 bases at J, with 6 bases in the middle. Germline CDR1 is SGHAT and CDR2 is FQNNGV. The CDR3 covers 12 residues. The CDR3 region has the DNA TGTGCCAGCAGCTTATATCCGGAGACCCAGTACTTC. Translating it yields CASSLYPETQYF.